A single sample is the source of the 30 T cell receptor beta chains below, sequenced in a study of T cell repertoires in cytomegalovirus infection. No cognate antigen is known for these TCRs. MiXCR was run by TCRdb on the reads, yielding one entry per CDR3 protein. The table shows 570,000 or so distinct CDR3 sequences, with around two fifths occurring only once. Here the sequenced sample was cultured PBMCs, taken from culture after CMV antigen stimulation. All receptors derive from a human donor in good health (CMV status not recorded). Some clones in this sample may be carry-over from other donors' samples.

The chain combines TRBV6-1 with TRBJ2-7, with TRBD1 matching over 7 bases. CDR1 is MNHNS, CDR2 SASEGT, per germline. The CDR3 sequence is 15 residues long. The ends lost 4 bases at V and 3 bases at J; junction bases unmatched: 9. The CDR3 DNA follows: TGTGCCAGCAGTGTATCCGGGACAGACCACTACGAGCAGTACTTC. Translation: CASSVSGTDHYEQYF.

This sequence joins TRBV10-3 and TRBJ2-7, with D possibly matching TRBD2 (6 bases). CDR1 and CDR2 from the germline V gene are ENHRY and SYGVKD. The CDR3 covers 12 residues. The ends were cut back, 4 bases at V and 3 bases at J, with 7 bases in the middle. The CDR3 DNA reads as TGTGCCATCAGTGGCGGGATCTACGAGCAGTACTTC. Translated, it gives CAISGGIYEQYF.

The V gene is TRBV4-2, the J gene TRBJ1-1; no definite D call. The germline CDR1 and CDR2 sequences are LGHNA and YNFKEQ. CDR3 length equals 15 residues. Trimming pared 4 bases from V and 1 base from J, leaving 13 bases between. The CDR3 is CASSPLATGNTEAFF. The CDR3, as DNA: TGTGCCAGCAGCCCCCTGGCGACGGGGAACACTGAAGCTTTCTTT.

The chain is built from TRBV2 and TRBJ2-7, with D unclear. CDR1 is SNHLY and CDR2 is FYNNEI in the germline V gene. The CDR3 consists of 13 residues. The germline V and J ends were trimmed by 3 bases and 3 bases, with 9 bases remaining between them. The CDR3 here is CASSDFAIYEQYF. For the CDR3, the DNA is TGTGCCAGCAGTGACTTTGCAATCTACGAGCAGTACTTC. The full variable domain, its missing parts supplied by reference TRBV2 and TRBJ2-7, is EPEVTQTPSHQVTQMGQEVILRCVPISNHLYFYWYRQILGQKVEFLVSFYNNEISEKSEIFDDQFSVERPDGSNFTLKIRSTKLEDSAMYFCASSDFAIYEQYFGPGTRLTVT.

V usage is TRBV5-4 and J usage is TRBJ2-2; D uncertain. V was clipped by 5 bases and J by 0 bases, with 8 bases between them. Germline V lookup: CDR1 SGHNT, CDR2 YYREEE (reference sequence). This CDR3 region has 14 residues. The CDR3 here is CASSGHANTGELFF. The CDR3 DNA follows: TGTGCCAGCAGTGGGCATGCGAACACCGGGGAGCTGTTTTTT.

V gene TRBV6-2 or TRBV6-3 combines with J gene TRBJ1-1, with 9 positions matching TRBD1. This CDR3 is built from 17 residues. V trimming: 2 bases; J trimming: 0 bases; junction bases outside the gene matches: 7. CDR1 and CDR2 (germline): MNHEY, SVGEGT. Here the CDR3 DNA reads TGTGCCAGCAGTTACCCGGGACAGGGAACGATGAACACTGAAGCTTTCTTT. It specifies CASSYPGQGTMNTEAFF.

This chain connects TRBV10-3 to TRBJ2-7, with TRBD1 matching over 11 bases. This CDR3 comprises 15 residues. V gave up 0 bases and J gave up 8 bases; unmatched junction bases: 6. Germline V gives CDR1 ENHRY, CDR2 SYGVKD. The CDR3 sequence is CAISESRDRGIKQYF. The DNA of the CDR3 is TGTGCCATCAGTGAGTCGCGGGACAGGGGGATCAAGCAGTACTTC.

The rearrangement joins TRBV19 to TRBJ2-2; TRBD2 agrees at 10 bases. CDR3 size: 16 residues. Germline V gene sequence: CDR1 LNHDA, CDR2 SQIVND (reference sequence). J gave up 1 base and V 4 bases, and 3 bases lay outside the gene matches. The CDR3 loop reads CASSKAGGMNTGELFF. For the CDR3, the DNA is TGTGCCAGTAGTAAAGCGGGAGGGATGAACACCGGGGAGCTGTTTTTT. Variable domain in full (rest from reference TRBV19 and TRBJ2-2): DGGITQSPKYLFRKEGQNVTLSCEQNLNHDAMYWYRQDPGQGLRLIYYSQIVNDFQKGDIAEGYSVSREKKESFPLTVTSAQKNPTAFYLCASSKAGGMNTGELFFGEGSRLTVL.

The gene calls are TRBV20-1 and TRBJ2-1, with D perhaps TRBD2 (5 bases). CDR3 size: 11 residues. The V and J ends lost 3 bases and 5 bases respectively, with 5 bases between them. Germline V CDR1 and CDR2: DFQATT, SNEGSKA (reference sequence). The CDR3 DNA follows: TGCAGTGCTAGCGGGGACAATGAGCAGTTCTTC. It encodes CSASGDNEQFF.

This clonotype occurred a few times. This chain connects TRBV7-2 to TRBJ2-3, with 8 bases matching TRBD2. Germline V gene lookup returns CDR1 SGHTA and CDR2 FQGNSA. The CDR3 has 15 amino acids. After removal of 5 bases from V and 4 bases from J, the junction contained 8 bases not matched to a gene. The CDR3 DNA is TGTGCCAGCAGCCCACTAGCGGTCGGTCCAGATACGCAGTATTTT. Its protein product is CASSPLAVGPDTQYF.

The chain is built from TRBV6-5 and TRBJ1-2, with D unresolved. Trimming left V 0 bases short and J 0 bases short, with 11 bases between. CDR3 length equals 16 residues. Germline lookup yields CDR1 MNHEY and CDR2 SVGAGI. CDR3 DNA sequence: TGTGCCAGCAGTTACTCGAGTCTTGCCGCTAACTATGGCTACACCTTC. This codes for CASSYSSLAANYGYTF.

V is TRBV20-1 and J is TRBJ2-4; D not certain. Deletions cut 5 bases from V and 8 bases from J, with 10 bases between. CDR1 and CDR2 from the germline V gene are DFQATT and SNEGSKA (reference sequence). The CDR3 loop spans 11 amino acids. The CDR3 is CSAPGGDIQYF. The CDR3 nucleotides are TGCAGTGCTCCCGGTGGGGACATTCAGTACTTC.

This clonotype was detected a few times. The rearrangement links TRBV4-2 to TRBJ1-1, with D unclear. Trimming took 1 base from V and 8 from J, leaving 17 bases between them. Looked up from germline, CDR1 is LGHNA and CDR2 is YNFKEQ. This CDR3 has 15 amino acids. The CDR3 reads CASSQGVLASAEAFF. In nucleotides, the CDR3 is TGTGCCAGCAGCCAAGGGGTTCTGGCCAGCGCCGAAGCTTTCTTT.

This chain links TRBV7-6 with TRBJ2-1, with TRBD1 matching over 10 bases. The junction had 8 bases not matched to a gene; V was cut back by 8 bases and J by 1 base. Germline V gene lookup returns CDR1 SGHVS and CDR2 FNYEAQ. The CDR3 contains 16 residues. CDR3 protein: CASAGTGASSYNEQFF. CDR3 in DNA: TGTGCCAGCGCGGGGACAGGGGCGTCATCCTACAATGAGCAGTTCTTC.

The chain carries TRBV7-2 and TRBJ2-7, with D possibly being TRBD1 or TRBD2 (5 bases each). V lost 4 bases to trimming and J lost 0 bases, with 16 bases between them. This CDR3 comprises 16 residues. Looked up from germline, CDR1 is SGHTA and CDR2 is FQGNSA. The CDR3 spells CASSSRLGDHSYEQYF. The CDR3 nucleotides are TGTGCCAGCAGCTCACGCTTGGGGGACCACTCCTACGAGCAGTACTTC.

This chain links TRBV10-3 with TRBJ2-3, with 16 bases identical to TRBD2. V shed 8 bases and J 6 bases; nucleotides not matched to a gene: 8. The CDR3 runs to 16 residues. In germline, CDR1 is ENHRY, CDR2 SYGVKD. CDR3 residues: CAIGGLAGGVVDTQYF. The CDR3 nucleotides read TGTGCCATCGGGGGACTAGCGGGGGGGGTCGTCGATACGCAGTATTTT.

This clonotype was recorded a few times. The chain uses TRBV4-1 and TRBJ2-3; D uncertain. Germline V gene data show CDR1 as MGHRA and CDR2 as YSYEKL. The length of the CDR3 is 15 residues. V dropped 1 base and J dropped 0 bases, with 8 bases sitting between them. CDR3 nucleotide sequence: TGCGCCAGCAGCCAAGTCTGGAGAAGCACAGATACGCAGTATTTT. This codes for CASSQVWRSTDTQYF.

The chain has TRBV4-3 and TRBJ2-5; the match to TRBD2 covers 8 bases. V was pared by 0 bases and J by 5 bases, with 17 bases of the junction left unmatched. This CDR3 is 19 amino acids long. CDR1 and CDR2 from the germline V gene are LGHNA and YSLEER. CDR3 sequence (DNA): TGCGCCAGCAGCCAAGAGGTGTACCCGGGGGGGAGCGCCGGGGAGACCCAGTACTTC. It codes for CASSQEVYPGGSAGETQYF.

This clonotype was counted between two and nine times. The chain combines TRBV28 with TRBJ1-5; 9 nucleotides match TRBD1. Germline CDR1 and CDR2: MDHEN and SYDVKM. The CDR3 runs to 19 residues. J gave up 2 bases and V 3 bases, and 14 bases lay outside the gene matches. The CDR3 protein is CASSFWDRVTTFGNQPQHF. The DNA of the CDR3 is TGTGCCAGCAGTTTCTGGGACAGGGTCACCACTTTTGGCAATCAGCCCCAGCATTTT.

CDR3 in amino acids: CASRPRGISSYNEQFF. CDR3 nucleotides: TGTGCCAGCCGACCAAGGGGGATTAGCTCCTACAATGAGCAGTTCTTC. The V gene is TRBV7-6, the J gene TRBJ2-1; tentative D call: TRBD1 (6 bases). Germline V gene sequence: CDR1 SGHVS, CDR2 FNYEAQ. The CDR3 length is 16 residues. V was clipped by 8 bases and J by 0 bases, with 17 bases between them.

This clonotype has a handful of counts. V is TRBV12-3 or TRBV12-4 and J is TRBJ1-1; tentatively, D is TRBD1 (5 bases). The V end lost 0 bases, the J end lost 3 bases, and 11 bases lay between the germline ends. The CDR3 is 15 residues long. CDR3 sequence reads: CASSLAPVGDTEAFF. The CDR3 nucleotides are TGTGCCAGCAGTTTAGCGCCGGTGGGGGACACTGAAGCTTTCTTT.

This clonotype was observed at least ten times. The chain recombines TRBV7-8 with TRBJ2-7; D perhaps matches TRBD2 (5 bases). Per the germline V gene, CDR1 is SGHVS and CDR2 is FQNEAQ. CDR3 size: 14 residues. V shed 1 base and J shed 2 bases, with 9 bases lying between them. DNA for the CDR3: TGTGCCAGCAGCTTAGGAGGGATTACCTACGAGCAGTACTTC. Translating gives CASSLGGITYEQYF.

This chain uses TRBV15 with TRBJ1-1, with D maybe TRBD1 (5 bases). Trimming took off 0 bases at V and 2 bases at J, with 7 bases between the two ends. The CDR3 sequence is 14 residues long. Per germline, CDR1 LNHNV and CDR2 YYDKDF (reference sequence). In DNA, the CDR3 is TGTGCCACCAGCAGAGACAGGGCAAACACTGAAGCTTTCTTT. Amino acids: CATSRDRANTEAFF.

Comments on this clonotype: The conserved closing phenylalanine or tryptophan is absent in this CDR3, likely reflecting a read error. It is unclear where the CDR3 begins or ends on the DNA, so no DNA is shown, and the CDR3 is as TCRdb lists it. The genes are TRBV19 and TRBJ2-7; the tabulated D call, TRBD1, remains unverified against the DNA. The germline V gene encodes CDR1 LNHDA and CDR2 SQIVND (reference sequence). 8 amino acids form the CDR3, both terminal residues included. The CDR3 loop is CASKTGQP.

CDR3 sequence (DNA): TGTGCCAGCAGTTTCAGGGGCGACCAGCCAGATGGGGACATTCAGTACTTC. This codes for CASSFRGDQPDGDIQYF. The V gene is TRBV6-1, the J gene TRBJ2-4; D is possibly TRBD1 (6 bases). In germline, CDR1 is MNHNS, CDR2 SASEGT. The CDR3 consists of 17 residues. V lost 5 bases and J lost 8, with 25 bases in between.

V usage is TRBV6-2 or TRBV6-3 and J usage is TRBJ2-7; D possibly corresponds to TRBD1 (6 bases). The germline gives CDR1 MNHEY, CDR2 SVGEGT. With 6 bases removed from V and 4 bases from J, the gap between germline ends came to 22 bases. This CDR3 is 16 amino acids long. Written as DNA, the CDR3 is TGTGCCAGCAGCTCTATTTACCGGGACACCAATTACGAGCAGTACTTC. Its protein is CASSSIYRDTNYEQYF.

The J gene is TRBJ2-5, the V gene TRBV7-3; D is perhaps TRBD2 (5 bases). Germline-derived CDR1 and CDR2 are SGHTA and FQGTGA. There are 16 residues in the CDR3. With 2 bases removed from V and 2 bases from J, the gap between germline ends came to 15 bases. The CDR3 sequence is CASSLERGSRQETQYF. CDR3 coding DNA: TGTGCCAGCAGCTTAGAACGCGGGTCCCGTCAAGAGACCCAGTACTTC.

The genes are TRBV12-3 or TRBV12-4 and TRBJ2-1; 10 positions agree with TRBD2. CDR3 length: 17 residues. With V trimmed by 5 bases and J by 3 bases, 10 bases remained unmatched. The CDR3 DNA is TGTGCCAGCAGTCCGTCTAGCGGGAGTCTTGGCTACAATGAGCAGTTCTTC. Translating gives CASSPSSGSLGYNEQFF.

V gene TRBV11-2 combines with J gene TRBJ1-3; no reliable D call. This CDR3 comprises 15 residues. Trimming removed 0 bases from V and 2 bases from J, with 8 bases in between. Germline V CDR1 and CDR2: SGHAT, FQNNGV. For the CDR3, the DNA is TGTGCCAGCAGCTTAGAGGAAGTCACTGGAAACACCATATATTTT. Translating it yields CASSLEEVTGNTIYF.

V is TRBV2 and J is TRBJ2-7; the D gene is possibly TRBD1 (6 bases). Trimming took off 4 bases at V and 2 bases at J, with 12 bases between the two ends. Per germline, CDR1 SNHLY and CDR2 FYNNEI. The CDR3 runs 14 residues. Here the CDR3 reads CASSVARGTYEQYF. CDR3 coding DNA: TGTGCCAGCAGTGTTGCCAGGGGAACCTACGAGCAGTACTTC.